This TCR beta chain was documented in a study of a mutant IDH1 vaccine in newly diagnosed glioma. For this clone: No antigen is known for it.

Profiling relied on immunoSEQ multiplex PCR, and the TCRdb table lists in-frame clones only, not all of them. The sample contains about 68,000 clones, roughly 84% of which appear only once. Stated time point: week 35, safety follow-up. Doses of 300 ug of mutant IDH1 20-mer peptide were given with topical imiquimod. The CDR3 length is 15 residues. Germline V CDR1 and CDR2: MNHEY, SMNVEV (reference sequence). Trimming removed 4 bases at V and 7 bases at J, with 19 bases between. The sample here was PBMCs, taken from a glioma patient whose treatment included an IDH1 peptide vaccine. V usage is TRBV27 and J usage is TRBJ1-2; perhaps TRBD1 as D (6 bases). The sequence came from a man younger than 30 with glioma. The CDR3, as DNA: TGTGCCAGCAGTTCCCAACTCACAGGGCAGGTTGGCTACACCTTC. Residues: CASSSQLTGQVGYTF.